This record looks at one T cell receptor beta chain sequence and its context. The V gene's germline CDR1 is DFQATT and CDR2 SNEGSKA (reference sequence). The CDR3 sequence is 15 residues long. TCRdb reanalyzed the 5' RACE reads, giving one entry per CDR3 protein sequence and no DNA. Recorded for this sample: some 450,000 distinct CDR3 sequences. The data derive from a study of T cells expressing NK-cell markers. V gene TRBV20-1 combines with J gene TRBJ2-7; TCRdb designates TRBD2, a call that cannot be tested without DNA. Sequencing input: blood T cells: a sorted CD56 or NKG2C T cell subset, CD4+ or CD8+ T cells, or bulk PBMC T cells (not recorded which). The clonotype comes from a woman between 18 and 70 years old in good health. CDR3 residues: CSARLYRTRVYEQYF.